A selection of T cell receptor beta chains follows, all from one sample in a study of cytomegalovirus exposure and HLA in healthy donors. Profiled with immunoSEQ multiplex PCR; TCRdb holds only in-frame clones, not every one. Found here are about 64,000 clones, more than 60% of them singletons; the top ten hold 4% to 5.5%. The sequenced material came from PBMCs. These receptor sequences come from a male donor in good health and CMV-seropositive. CDR3s include the opening cysteine and the closing phenylalanine or tryptophan. The order of the fields is D gene, clone size, J gene, V gene, CDR3 protein, CDR3 DNA. D genes are given only for firm matches. Clone size is shown for a subset of rows, as once, few, many or a class of expanded clone.

>.|.|TRBJ2-3|TRBV7-9
CASSLAGGTDTQYF
TGTGCCAGCAGCTTAGCGGGGGGAACAGATACGCAGTATTTT
>.|few|TRBJ1-1|TRBV16
CASSQYGDYDTEAFF
TGTGCCAGCAGCCAATACGGGGATTATGACACTGAAGCTTTCTTT
>TRBD1|.|TRBJ2-1|TRBV19
CASSMYRGNNEQFF
TGTGCCAGTAGTATGTACAGGGGGAACAATGAGCAGTTCTTC
>.|once|TRBJ1-1|TRBV4-2
CASSQVPEAGDTEAFF
TGTGCCAGCAGCCAAGTTCCAGAGGCGGGGGACACTGAAGCTTTCTTT
>.|.|TRBJ2-5|TRBV5-1
CASTPGPGGSETQYF
TGCGCCAGCACCCCGGGGCCGGGGGGCTCAGAGACCCAGTACTTC
>TRBD2|.|TRBJ2-5|TRBV7-2
CASSPRLAGSQETQYF
TGTGCCAGCAGCCCAAGACTAGCGGGGAGCCAAGAGACCCAGTACTTC
>TRBD1|once|TRBJ1-1|TRBV5-4
CASSPTDRDTEAFF
TGTGCCAGCAGCCCGACCGACAGGGACACTGAAGCTTTCTTT
>TRBD1|.|TRBJ1-5|TRBV18
CASSPVDRGNQPQHF
TGTGCCAGCTCACCAGTCGACAGGGGCAATCAGCCCCAGCATTTT
>.|.|TRBJ2-7|TRBV19
CASSIGQRPYEQYF
TGTGCCAGTAGTATAGGACAGAGGCCTTACGAGCAGTACTTC
>.|.|TRBJ1-5|TRBV2
CASTRVGDQPQHF
TGTGCCAGCACGAGGGTCGGGGATCAGCCCCAGCATTTT
>TRBD1|.|TRBJ1-6|TRBV27
CASRKTGTSYNSPLHF
TGTGCCAGCAGAAAGACAGGGACATCCTATAATTCACCCCTCCACTTT
>.|.|TRBJ2-3|TRBV6-5
CASSYLNVQGTDTQYF
TGTGCCAGCAGTTACTTGAACGTACAGGGCACAGATACGCAGTATTTT
>.|.|TRBJ2-3|TRBV27
CASSPSPADTQYF
TGTGCCAGCAGTCCCTCTCCCGCAGATACGCAGTATTTT